This T cell receptor (beta chain) was recovered during a study of blood T cells in healthy people across ages. Overall study results and limits: The study found TCR beta diversity correlated strongly with naive T cell percentage.

This clonotype showed up just a few times. The antigen is unknown. This CDR3 has 14 residues. The J segment lost 5 bases and the V segment lost 4 bases, leaving 2 bases of the junction unmatched. A second 7 to 11 cycle PCR used barcoded and J-beta primers. Unique molecular identifiers of 12 random nucleotides labeled each cDNA. TCRdb passed the 5' RACE reads through MiXCR, listing each CDR3 protein once. The sample contains around 500,000 distinct CDR3 sequences, around half of which appear only once. The chain recombines TRBV12-3 or TRBV12-4 with TRBJ2-5; 12 bases are shared with TRBD1. The clonotype originates from a man older than 75 in good health. The sequenced sample consisted of blood. CDR3 nucleotide sequence: TGTGCCAGCAGTTCGGGACAGGGGGCCGAGACCCAGTACTTC. Amino acids: CASSSGQGAETQYF.